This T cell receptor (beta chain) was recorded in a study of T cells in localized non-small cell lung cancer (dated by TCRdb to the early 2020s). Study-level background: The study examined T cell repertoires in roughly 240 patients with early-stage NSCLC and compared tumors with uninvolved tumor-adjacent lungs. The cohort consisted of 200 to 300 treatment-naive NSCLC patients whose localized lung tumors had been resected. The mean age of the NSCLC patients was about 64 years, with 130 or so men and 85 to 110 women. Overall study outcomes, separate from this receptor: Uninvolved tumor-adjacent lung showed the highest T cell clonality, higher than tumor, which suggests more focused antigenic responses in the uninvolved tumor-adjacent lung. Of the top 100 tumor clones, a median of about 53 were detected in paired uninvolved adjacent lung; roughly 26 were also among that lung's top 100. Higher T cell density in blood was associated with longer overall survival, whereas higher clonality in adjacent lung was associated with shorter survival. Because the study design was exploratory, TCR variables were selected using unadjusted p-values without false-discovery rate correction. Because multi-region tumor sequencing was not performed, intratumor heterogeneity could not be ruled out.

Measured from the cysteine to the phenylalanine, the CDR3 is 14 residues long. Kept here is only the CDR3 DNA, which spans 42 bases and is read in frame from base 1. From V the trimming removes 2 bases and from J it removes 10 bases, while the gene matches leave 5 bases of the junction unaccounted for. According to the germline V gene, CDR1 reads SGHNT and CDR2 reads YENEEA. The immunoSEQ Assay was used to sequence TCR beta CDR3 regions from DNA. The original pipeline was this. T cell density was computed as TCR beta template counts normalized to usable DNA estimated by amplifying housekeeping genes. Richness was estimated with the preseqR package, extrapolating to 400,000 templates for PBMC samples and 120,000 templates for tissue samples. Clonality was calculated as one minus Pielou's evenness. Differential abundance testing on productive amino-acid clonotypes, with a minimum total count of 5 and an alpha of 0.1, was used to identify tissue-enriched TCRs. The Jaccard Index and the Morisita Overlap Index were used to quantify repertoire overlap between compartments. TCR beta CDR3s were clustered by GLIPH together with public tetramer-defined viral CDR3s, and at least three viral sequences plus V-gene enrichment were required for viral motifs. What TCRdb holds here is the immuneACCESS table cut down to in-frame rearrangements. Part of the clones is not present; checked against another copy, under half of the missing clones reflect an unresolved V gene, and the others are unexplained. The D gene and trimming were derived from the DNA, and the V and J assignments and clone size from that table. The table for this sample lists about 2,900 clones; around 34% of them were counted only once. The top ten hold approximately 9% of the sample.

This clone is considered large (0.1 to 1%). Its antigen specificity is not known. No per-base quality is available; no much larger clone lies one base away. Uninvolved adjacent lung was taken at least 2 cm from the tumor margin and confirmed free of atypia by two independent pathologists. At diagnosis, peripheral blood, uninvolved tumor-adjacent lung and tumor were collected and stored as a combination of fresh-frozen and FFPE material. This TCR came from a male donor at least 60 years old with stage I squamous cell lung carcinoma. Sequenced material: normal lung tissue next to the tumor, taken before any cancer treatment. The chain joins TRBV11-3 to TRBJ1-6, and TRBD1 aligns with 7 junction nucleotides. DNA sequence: TGTGCCAGCAGCTTACGACAGGGTTGGTCACCCCTCCACTTT. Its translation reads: CASSLRQGWSPLHF.